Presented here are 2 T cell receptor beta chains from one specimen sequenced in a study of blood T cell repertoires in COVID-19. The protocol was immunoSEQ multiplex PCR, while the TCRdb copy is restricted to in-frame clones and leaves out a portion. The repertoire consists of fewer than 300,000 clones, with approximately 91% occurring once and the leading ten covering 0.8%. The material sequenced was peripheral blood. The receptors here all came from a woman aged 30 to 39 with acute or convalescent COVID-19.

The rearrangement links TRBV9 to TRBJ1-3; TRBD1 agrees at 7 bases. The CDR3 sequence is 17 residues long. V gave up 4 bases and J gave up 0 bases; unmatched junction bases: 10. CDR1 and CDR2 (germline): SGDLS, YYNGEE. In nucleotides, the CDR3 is TGTGCCAGCAGCCCTCAGACAGGGCACGTCTCTGGAAACACCATATATTTT. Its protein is CASSPQTGHVSGNTIYF.

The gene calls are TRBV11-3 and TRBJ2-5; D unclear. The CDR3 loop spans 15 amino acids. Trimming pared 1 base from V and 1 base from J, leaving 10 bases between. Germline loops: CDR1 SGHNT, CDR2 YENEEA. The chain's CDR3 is CASSLGSDFQETQYF. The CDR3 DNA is TGTGCCAGCAGCTTAGGAAGTGACTTCCAAGAGACCCAGTACTTC.